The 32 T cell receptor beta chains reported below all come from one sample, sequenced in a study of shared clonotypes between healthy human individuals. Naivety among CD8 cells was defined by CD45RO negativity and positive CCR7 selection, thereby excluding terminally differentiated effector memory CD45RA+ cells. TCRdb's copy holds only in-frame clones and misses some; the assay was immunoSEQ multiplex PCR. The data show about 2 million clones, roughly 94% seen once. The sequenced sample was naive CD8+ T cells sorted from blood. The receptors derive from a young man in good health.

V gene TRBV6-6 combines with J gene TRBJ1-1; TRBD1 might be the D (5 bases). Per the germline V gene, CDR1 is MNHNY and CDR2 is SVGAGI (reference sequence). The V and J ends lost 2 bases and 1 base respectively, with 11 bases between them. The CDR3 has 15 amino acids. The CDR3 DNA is TGTGCCAGCAGTTACCGGGGGTCGAGGAACACTGAAGCTTTCTTT. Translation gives CASSYRGSRNTEAFF.

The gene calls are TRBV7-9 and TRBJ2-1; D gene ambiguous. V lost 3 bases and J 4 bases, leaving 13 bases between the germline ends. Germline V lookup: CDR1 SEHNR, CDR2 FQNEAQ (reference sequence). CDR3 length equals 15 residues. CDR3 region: CASSFPAPLYNEQFF. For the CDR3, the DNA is TGTGCCAGCAGCTTTCCTGCCCCCCTTTACAATGAGCAGTTCTTC. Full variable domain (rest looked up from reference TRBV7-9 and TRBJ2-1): DTGVSQNPRHKITKRGQNVTFRCDPISEHNRLYWYRQTLGQGPEFLTYFQNEAQLEKSRLLSDRFSAERPKGSFSTLEIQRTEQGDSAMYLCASSFPAPLYNEQFFGPGTRLTVL.

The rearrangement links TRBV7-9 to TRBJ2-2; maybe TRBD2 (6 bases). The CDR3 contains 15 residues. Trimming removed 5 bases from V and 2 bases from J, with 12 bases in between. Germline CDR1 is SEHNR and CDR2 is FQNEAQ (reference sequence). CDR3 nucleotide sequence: TGTGCCAGCAGCCCCGCCGGGAGAAACACCGGGGAGCTGTTTTTT. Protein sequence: CASSPAGRNTGELFF.

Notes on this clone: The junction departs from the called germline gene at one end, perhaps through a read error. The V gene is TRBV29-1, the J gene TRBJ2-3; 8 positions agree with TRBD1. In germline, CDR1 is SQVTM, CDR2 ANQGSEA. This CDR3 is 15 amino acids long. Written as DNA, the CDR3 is TGCAGCCTTGAGACCGGGACAGGCCTCACAGATACGCAGTATTTT. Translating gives CSLETGTGLTDTQYF.

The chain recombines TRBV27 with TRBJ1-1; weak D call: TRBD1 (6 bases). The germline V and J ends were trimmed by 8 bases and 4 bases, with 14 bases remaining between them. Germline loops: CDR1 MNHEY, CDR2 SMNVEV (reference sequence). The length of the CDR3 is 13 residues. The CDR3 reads CASGRQDATEAFF. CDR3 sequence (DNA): TGTGCCAGCGGTCGACAGGATGCCACTGAAGCTTTCTTT.

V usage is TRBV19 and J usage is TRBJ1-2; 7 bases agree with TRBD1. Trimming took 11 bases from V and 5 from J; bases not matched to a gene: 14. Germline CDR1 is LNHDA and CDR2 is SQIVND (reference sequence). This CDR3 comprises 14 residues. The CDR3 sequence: CASNPTGESYGYTF. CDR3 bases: TGTGCCTCCAACCCCACAGGGGAGTCATATGGCTACACCTTC.

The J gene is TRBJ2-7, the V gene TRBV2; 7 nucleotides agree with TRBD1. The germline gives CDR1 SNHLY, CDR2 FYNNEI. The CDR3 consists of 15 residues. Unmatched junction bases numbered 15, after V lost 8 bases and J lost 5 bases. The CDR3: CASWGTGQVEDEQYF. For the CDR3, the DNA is TGTGCCAGCTGGGGGACCGGACAGGTTGAGGACGAGCAGTACTTC.

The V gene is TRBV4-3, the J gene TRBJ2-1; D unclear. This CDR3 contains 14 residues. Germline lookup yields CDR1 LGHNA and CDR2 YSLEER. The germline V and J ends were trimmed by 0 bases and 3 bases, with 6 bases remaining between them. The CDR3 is CASSQEALYNEQFF. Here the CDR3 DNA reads TGCGCCAGCAGCCAAGAAGCTCTCTACAATGAGCAGTTCTTC.

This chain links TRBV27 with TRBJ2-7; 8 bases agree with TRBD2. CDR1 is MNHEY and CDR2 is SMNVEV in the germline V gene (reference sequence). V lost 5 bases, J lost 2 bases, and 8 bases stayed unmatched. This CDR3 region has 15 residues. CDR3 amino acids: CASSPEREWPYEQYF. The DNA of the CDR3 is TGTGCCAGCAGTCCCGAGCGGGAGTGGCCCTACGAGCAGTACTTC.

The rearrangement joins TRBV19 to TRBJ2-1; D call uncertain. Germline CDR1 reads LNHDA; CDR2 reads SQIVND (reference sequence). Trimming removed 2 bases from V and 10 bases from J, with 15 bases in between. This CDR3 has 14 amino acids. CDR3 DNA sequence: TGTGCCAGTAGTATATCCCCTGGCGCCTACGAGCAGTTCTTC. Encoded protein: CASSISPGAYEQFF.

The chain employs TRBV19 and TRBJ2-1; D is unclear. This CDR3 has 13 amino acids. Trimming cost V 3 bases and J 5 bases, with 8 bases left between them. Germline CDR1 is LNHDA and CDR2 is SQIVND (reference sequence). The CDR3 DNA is TGTGCCAGTAGTATGAGTGAGAACAATGAGCAGTTCTTC. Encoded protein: CASSMSENNEQFF.

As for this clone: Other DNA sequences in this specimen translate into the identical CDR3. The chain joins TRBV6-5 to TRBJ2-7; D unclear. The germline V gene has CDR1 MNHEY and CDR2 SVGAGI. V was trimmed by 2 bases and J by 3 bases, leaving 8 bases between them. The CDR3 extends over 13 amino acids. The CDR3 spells CASSYAANYEQYF. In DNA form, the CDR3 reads TGTGCCAGCAGTTACGCCGCAAACTACGAGCAGTACTTC.

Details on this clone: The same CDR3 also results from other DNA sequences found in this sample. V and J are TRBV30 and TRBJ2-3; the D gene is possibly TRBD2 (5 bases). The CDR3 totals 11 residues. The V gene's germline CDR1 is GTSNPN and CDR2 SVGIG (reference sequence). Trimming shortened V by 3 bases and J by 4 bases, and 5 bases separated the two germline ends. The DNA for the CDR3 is TGTGCCTGGAGCGGGGCAGATACGCAGTATTTT. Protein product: CAWSGADTQYF.

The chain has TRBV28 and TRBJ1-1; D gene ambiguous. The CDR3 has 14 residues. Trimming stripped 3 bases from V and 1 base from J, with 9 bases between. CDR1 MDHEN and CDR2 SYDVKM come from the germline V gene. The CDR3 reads CASSFRTRNTEAFF. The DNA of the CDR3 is TGTGCCAGCAGTTTTAGGACCCGGAACACTGAAGCTTTCTTT.

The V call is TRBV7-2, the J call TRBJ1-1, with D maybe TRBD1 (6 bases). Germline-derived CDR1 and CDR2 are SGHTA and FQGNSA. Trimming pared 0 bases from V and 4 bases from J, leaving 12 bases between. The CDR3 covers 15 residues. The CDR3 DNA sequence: TGTGCCAGCAGCTTAGCCGAAGGGGGAGGCACTGAAGCTTTCTTT. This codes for CASSLAEGGGTEAFF.

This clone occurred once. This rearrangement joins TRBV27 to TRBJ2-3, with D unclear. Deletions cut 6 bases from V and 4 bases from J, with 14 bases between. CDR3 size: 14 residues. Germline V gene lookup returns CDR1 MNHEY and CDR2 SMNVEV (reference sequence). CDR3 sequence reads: CASSLSRWADTQYF. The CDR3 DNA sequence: TGTGCCAGCAGCCTGTCGCGGTGGGCAGATACGCAGTATTTT.

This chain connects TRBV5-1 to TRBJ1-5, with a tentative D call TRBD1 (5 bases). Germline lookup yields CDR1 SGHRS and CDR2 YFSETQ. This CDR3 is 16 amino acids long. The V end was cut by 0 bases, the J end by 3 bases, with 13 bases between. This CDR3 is CASSLGAGSDNQPQHF. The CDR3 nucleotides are TGCGCCAGCAGCTTGGGGGCAGGGAGTGACAATCAGCCCCAGCATTTT.

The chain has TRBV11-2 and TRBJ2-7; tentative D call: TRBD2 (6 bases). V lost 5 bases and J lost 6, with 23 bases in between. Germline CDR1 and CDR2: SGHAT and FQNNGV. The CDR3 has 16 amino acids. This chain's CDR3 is CASSTPSSGRPLEQYF. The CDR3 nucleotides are TGTGCCAGCAGCACGCCGAGTAGCGGAAGGCCCCTCGAGCAGTACTTC.

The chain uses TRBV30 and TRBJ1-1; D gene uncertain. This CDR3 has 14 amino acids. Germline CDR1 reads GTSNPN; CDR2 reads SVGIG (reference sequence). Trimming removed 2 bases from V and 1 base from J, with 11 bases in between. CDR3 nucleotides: TGTGCCTGGAGTTCGAGGGTGCCGAACACTGAAGCTTTCTTT. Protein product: CAWSSRVPNTEAFF.

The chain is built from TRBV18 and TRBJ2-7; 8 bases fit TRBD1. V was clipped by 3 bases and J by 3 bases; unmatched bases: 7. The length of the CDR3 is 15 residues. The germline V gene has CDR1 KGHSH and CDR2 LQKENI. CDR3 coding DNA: TGTGCCAGCTCACCTACAGGGGGAGCGTACTACGAGCAGTACTTC. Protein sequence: CASSPTGGAYYEQYF.

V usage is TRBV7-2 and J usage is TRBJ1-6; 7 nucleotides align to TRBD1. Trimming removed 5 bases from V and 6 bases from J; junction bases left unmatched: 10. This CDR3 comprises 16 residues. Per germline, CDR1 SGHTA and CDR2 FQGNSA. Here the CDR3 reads CASSADRDRLNSPLHF. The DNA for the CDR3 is TGTGCCAGCAGCGCCGACCGGGACAGACTTAATTCACCCCTCCACTTT.

The CDR3: CASSPPDRASYEQYF. The CDR3 DNA reads as TGCGCCAGCAGTCCCCCTGACAGGGCGTCCTACGAGCAGTACTTC. The gene calls are TRBV5-1 and TRBJ2-7; 7 bases align to TRBD1. The CDR3 extends over 15 amino acids. Germline V gene data show CDR1 as SGHRS and CDR2 as YFSETQ. The V segment lost 5 bases and the J segment 1 base; nucleotides outside the gene matches: 9. Full variable domain (outside the CDR3, taken from reference TRBV5-1 and TRBJ2-7): KAGVTQTPRYLIKTRGQQVTLSCSPISGHRSVSWYQQTPGQGLQFLFEYFSETQRNKGNFPGRFSGRQFSNSRSEMNVSTLELGDSALYLCASSPPDRASYEQYFGPGTRLTVT.

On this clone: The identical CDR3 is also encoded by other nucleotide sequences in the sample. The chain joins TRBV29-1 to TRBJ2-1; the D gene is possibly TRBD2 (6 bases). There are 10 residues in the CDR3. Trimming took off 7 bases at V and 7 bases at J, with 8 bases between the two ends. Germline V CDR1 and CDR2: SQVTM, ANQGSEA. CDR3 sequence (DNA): TGCAGCGCGGGGGATAATGAGCAGTTCTTC. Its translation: CSAGDNEQFF.

The CDR3 loop is CASSIRNLQETQYF. DNA for the CDR3: TGCGCCAGCAGCATCCGCAACTTACAAGAGACCCAGTACTTC. This chain connects TRBV5-1 to TRBJ2-5; no firm D call. V was cut by 4 bases and J by 2 bases, with 12 bases left in between. Germline values: CDR1 SGHRS, CDR2 YFSETQ. This CDR3 region has 14 residues.

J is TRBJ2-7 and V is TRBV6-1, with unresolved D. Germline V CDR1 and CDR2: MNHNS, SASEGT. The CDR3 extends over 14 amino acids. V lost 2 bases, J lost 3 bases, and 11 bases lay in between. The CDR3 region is CASSEYHSYYEQYF. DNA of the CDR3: TGTGCCAGCAGTGAATATCACAGCTACTACGAGCAGTACTTC.

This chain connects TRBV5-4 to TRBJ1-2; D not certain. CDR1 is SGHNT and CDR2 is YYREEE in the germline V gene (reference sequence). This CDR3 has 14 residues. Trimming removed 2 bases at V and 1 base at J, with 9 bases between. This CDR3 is CASSLNNHNYGYTF. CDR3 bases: TGTGCCAGCAGCTTAAACAACCATAACTATGGCTACACCTTC.

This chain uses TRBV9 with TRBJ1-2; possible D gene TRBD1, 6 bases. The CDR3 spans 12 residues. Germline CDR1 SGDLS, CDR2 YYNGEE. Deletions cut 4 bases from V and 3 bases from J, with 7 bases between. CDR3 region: CASSKGDYGYTF. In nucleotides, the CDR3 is TGTGCCAGCAGCAAGGGGGACTATGGCTACACCTTC. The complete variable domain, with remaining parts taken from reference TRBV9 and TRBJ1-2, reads DSGVTQTPKHLITATGQRVTLRCSPRSGDLSVYWYQQSLDQGLQFLIQYYNGEERAKGNILERFSAQQFPDLHSELNLSSLELGDSALYFCASSKGDYGYTFGSGTRLTVV.

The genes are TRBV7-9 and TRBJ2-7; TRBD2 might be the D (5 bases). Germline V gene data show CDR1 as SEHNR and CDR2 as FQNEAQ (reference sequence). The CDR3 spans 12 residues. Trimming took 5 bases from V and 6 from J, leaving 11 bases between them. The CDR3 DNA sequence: TGTGCCAGCAGCCCCCGGGCGGGCGAGCAGTACTTC. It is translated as CASSPRAGEQYF. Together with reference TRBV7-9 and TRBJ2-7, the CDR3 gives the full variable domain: DTGVSQNPRHKITKRGQNVTFRCDPISEHNRLYWYRQTLGQGPEFLTYFQNEAQLEKSRLLSDRFSAERPKGSFSTLEIQRTEQGDSAMYLCASSPRAGEQYFGPGTRLTVT.

Written as DNA, the CDR3 is TGTGCCAGCAGCGAGGGGACAGGTGCTAACTATGGCTACACCTTC. Translating it yields CASSEGTGANYGYTF. The chain is built from TRBV7-9 and TRBJ1-2, with TRBD1 matching 8 bases. V lost 5 bases to trimming and J lost 0 bases; unmatched junction nucleotides: 5. The length of the CDR3 is 15 residues. The germline V gene encodes CDR1 SEHNR and CDR2 FQNEAQ (reference sequence).

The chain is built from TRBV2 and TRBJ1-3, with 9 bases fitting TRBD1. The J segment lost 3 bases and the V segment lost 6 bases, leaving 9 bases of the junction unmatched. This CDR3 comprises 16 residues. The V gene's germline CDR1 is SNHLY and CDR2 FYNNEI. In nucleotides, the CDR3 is TGTGCCAGCAGGCGGACAGGGGAGGGAAGTGGAAACACCATATATTTT. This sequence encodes CASRRTGEGSGNTIYF.

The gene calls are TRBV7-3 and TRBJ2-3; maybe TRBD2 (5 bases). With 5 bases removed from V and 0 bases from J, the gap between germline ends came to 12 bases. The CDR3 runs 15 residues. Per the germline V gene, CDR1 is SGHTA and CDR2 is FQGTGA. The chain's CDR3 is CASSPTGISTDTQYF. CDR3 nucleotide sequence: TGTGCCAGCAGCCCGACGGGGATCAGCACAGATACGCAGTATTTT.

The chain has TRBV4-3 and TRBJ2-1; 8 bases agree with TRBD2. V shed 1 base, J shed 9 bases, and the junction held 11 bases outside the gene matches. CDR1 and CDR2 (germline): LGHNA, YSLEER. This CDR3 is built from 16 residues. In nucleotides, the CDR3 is TGCGCCAGCAGCCAAGGACGGGCGGGAGGATTAGGTGAGCAGTTCTTC. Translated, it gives CASSQGRAGGLGEQFF.